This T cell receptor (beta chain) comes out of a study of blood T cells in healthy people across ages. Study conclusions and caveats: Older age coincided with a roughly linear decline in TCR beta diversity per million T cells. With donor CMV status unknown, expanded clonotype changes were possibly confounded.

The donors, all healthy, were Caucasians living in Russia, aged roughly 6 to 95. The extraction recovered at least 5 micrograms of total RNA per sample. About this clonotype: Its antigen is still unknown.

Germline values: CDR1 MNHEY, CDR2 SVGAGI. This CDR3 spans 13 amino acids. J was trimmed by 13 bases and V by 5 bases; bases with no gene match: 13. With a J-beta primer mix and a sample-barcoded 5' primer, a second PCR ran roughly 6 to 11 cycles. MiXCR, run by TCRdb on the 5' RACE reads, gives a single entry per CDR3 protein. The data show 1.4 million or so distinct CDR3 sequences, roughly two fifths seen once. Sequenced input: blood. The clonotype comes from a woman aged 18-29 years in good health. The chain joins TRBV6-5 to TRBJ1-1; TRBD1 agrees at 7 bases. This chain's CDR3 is CASSSPGTVILFF. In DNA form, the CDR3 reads TGTGCCAGCAGTAGTCCTGGGACAGTGATTCTTTTCTTT.